The next 8 T cell receptor beta chains were all read from a single sample in a study of blood T cell repertoires in COVID-19. The method was immunoSEQ multiplex PCR; TCRdb's version includes in-frame clones alone and lacks a portion of them. Of about 210,000 clones in the sample, more than 70% were seen once. Sequenced material: peripheral blood. Every receptor here comes from a man aged 50 to 59 with active or convalescent COVID-19.

The chain couples TRBV4-1 to TRBJ2-5; TRBD2 matches 8 bases. The length of the CDR3 is 19 residues. Germline-derived CDR1 and CDR2 are MGHRA and YSYEKL. The ends lost 4 bases at V and 0 bases at J; junction bases unmatched: 16. Written as DNA, the CDR3 is TGCGCCAGCAGCCCCTGGCCCCCCGGGACTAGAGGAGACCAAGAGACCCAGTACTTC. It yields the protein CASSPWPPGTRGDQETQYF.

The rearrangement links TRBV30 to TRBJ2-7, with 10 positions matching TRBD1. Unmatched junction bases numbered 10, after V lost 1 base and J lost 4 bases. This CDR3 contains 16 residues. Germline CDR1 GTSNPN, CDR2 SVGIG (reference sequence). The CDR3 loop is CAWSGHLTGGLYEQYF. The CDR3 nucleotides read TGTGCCTGGAGTGGTCACCTGACAGGGGGCTTGTACGAGCAGTACTTC.

The chain is built from TRBV7-2 and TRBJ2-1; 7 nucleotides align to TRBD1. The CDR3 contains 15 residues. V shed 2 bases, J shed 4 bases, and the junction held 5 bases outside the gene matches. The V gene's germline CDR1 is SGHTA and CDR2 FQGNSA. Written as DNA, the CDR3 is TGTGCCAGCAGCTTAATCCCGGGACAGTACAATGAGCAGTTCTTC. Its translation: CASSLIPGQYNEQFF. Full variable domain (missing parts from reference TRBV7-2 and TRBJ2-1): GAGVSQSPSNKVTEKGKDVELRCDPISGHTALYWYRQSLGQGLEFLIYFQGNSAPDKSGLPSDRFSAERTGGSVSTLTIQRTQQEDSAVYLCASSLIPGQYNEQFFGPGTRLTVL.

The chain links TRBV4-2 to TRBJ2-1, with D tentatively TRBD2 (5 bases). The V gene's germline CDR1 is LGHNA and CDR2 YNFKEQ. V was trimmed by 3 bases and J by 0 bases, leaving 15 bases between them. There are 17 residues in the CDR3. The DNA for the CDR3 is TGTGCCAGCAGCCACATGGGTCAAACTAGCTCCTACAATGAGCAGTTCTTC. This encodes CASSHMGQTSSYNEQFF.

The table lists this clone with many counts. The gene calls are TRBV6-6 and TRBJ1-5; unclear D gene. V was cut by 0 bases and J by 3 bases, with 6 bases left in between. Germline CDR1 MNHNY, CDR2 SVGAGI (reference sequence). This CDR3 contains 14 residues. The CDR3 loop reads CASSYSDFNQPQHF. The CDR3 bases are TGTGCCAGCAGTTACTCGGACTTCAATCAGCCCCAGCATTTT.

The rearrangement uses TRBV15 and TRBJ1-4, with TRBD1 as a possible D gene (6 bases). The CDR3 contains 13 residues. The V gene lost 5 bases and the J gene lost 8 bases, with 12 bases spanning the gap. Germline values: CDR1 LNHNV, CDR2 YYDKDF (reference sequence). CDR3 residues: CATSGYGTEKLFF. CDR3 bases: TGTGCCACCAGCGGATATGGGACAGAAAAACTGTTTTTT.

This clone has just one count. This sequence joins TRBV6-1 and TRBJ2-2; 11 bases agree with TRBD2. The CDR3 is 17 amino acids. CDR1 is MNHNS and CDR2 is SASEGT in the germline V gene. The V segment lost 0 bases and the J segment 4 bases; nucleotides outside the gene matches: 4. This CDR3 reads CASSEASGGAGTGELFF. The DNA for the CDR3 is TGTGCCAGCAGTGAAGCTAGCGGGGGGGCTGGCACCGGGGAGCTGTTTTTT.

The chain couples TRBV29-1 to TRBJ2-1, with D maybe TRBD1 (5 bases). Trimming shortened V by 8 bases and J by 11 bases, and 19 bases separated the two germline ends. This CDR3 comprises 12 residues. Germline CDR1 reads SQVTM; CDR2 reads ANQGSEA. CDR3 amino acids: CSILIDSFQQFF. In DNA form, the CDR3 reads TGCAGCATCCTCATAGACAGCTTTCAGCAGTTCTTC.